These 2 T cell receptor beta chains were all obtained from the same sample, sequenced in a study of neurological immune-mediated disorders. Time point indicated: longitudinal time-point 2. TCRdb reprocessed the 5' RACE reads with MiXCR, giving one entry per CDR3 protein. The sample has about 80,000 distinct CDR3 sequences, more than 5% seen once. Sequences were obtained from PBMCs. These receptors were obtained from a woman in her sixties or seventies with multiple sclerosis.

This clonotype is termed medium-sized (0.01 to 0.1%). V and J are TRBV20-1 and TRBJ1-2, with a possible D match to TRBD1 (5 bases). The CDR3 is 15 amino acids. The V end lost 5 bases, the J end lost 4 bases, and 20 bases lay between the germline ends. CDR1 DFQATT and CDR2 SNEGSKA come from the germline V gene (reference sequence). The CDR3 protein is CSAPPRGGTRYGYTF. Written as DNA, the CDR3 is TGCAGTGCTCCCCCTCGGGGGGGAACCCGCTATGGCTACACCTTC.

This clonotype was found many times. The chain is built from TRBV3-1 and TRBJ2-3; D may match TRBD1 or TRBD2 (6 bases each). Trimming left V 2 bases short and J 15 bases short, with 18 bases between. Germline loops: CDR1 LGHDT, CDR2 YNNKEL (reference sequence). The CDR3 runs to 13 residues. The CDR3 DNA follows: TGTGCCAGCAGCCAAAGGGGGGCCTTCCACCGATATTTT. Translation gives CASSQRGAFHRYF.